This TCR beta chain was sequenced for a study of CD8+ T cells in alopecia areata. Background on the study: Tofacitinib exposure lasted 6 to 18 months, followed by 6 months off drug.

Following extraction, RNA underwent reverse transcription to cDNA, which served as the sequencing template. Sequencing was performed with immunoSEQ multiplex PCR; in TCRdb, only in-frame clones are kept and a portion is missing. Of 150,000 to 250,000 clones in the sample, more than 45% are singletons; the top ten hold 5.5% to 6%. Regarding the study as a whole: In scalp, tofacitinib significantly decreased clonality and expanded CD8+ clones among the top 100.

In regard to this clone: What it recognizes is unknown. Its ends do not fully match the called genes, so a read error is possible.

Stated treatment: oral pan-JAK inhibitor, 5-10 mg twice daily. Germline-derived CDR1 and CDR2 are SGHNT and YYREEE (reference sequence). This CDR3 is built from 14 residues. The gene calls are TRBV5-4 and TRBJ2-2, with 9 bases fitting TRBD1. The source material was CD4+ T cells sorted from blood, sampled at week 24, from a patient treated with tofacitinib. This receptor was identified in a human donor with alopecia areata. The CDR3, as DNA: TGTGTCAGCAGCGCGACAGGGGGAACCGGGGAGCTGTTTTTT. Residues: CVSSATGGTGELFF.